The clone carrying this T cell receptor beta chain was seen ten or more times. Used for diagnoses were clinical symptoms, serum thyroxine and TRAb, thyroid ultrasound and orbital computed tomography. Around 10 ml fresh peripheral blood yielded the PBMCs. The data derive from a study of T cells in Graves' hyperthyroidism and ophthalmopathy. Overall study: Blood from the periphery was taken at initial diagnosis, before any treatment.

This CDR3 contains 13 residues. The V end was cut by 5 bases, the J end by 2 bases, with 10 bases between. The germline gives CDR1 ENHRY, CDR2 SYGVKD. TCR beta CDR3 region amplification was performed from RNA transcripts. The TCR CDR3 was amplified in a first-round RT-PCR using the HTBI primer set. Each CDR3 protein gets one entry after TCRdb re-called the multiplex PCR reads with MiXCR. The sample yields under 350,000 distinct CDR3 sequences, 21% seen once. The TCR sequence derives from a woman in her forties or fifties with Graves' hyperthyroidism. The gene calls are TRBV10-3 and TRBJ2-7, with D possibly called TRBD1 or TRBD2 (5 bases each). The specimen was blood. The CDR3 nucleotides are TGTGCCATCAGTCGGGACGGGGCCTACGAGCAGTACTTC. As protein: CAISRDGAYEQYF.